The 19 T cell receptor beta chains reported below all come from one sample, sequenced in a study of cytotoxic CD8 clonotypes in ibrutinib-treated CLL. Repertoires were generated with immunoSEQ multiplex PCR, while TCRdb's copy carries only in-frame clones and drops some. Of 300,000 to 350,000 clones in the sample, around four fifths are singletons; the top ten hold over 5.5%. This material consisted of PBMCs, taken before ibrutinib treatment. Receptors were obtained from a human donor with chronic lymphocytic leukemia.

A word on this clone: Other DNA sequences of this sample code for an identical CDR3. This sequence joins TRBV5-1 and TRBJ2-1; TRBD1 aligns across 8 bases. Looked up from germline, CDR1 is SGHRS and CDR2 is YFSETQ. V dropped 0 bases and J dropped 0; count of bases not matched to a gene: 2. The CDR3 is 16 amino acids. CDR3 coding DNA: TGCGCCAGCAGCTTGGATACAGGGGGCTCCTACAATGAGCAGTTCTTC. It codes for CASSLDTGGSYNEQFF.

The chain couples TRBV4-3 to TRBJ1-2, with unresolved D. Trimming stripped 1 base from V and 0 bases from J, with 12 bases between. Per germline, CDR1 LGHNA and CDR2 YSLEER. The length of the CDR3 is 16 residues. The CDR3 loop reads CASSQVSGASNYGYTF. CDR3 DNA: TGCGCCAGCAGCCAAGTTTCAGGAGCCTCTAACTATGGCTACACCTTC.

V gene TRBV29-1 combines with J gene TRBJ2-5; TRBD1 agrees at 12 bases. The CDR3 is 13 amino acids. Unmatched junction bases numbered 6, after V lost 7 bases and J lost 6 bases. CDR1 and CDR2 (germline): SQVTM, ANQGSEA. The CDR3 loop reads CSAGTGGPKTQYF. CDR3 in DNA: TGCAGCGCTGGGACAGGGGGCCCCAAGACCCAGTACTTC.

The rearrangement links TRBV28 to TRBJ2-2; possibly TRBD2 for D (6 bases). Germline CDR1 reads MDHEN; CDR2 reads SYDVKM. The CDR3 is made up of 14 amino acids. The germline V and J ends were trimmed by 8 bases and 1 base, with 11 bases remaining between them. In DNA, the CDR3 is TGTGCCAGCCTTAGCGGAGGGAACACCGGGGAGCTGTTTTTT. Amino acid sequence: CASLSGGNTGELFF.

The genes are TRBV2 and TRBJ2-5; either TRBD1 or TRBD2 may fit D (5 bases each). Trimming shortened V by 6 bases and J by 4 bases, and 15 bases separated the two germline ends. CDR1 and CDR2 (germline): SNHLY, FYNNEI. This CDR3 is built from 14 residues. As DNA, the CDR3 is TGTGCCAGCAGGCCCCTCGGGGCGGGAGAGACCCAGTACTTC. This gives the protein CASRPLGAGETQYF.

This chain joins TRBV7-2 and TRBJ1-3, with 7 bases that match TRBD1. CDR1 is SGHTA, CDR2 FQGNSA, per germline. The V gene end was trimmed by 4 bases and the J gene end by 2 bases; junction bases not matched to a gene: 5. This CDR3 spans 15 amino acids. CDR3 region: CASSSQGGTGNTIYF. The DNA of the CDR3 is TGTGCCAGCAGCTCCCAGGGGGGGACTGGAAACACCATATATTTT.

The chain's CDR3 is CASSPDHNYGYTF. The CDR3 DNA follows: TGTGCCAGCAGCCCGGACCATAACTATGGCTACACCTTC. The chain employs TRBV5-4 and TRBJ1-2; D call uncertain. Trimming removed 4 bases from V and 1 base from J, with 8 bases in between. The CDR3 runs 13 residues. CDR1 is SGHNT and CDR2 is YYREEE in the germline V gene (reference sequence).

The chain combines TRBV10-3 with TRBJ2-7, with TRBD2 as a possible D gene (5 bases). Germline loops: CDR1 ENHRY, CDR2 SYGVKD. There are 14 residues in the CDR3. V lost 4 bases and J lost 3, with 13 bases in between. Here the CDR3 reads CAISGKDGNYEQYF. CDR3 DNA sequence: TGTGCCATCAGTGGAAAGGACGGGAACTACGAGCAGTACTTC.

The chain is built from TRBV6-5 and TRBJ2-1; D may be TRBD1 (7 bases). CDR1 and CDR2 (germline): MNHEY, SVGAGI. Trimming shortened V by 0 bases and J by 4 bases, and 13 bases separated the two germline ends. The CDR3 has 16 residues. The CDR3 nucleotides are TGTGCCAGCAGTTACTCCCCCCAGGGGGGTTACAATGAGCAGTTCTTC. Protein sequence: CASSYSPQGGYNEQFF.

The rearrangement joins TRBV28 to TRBJ1-1; D not certain. The CDR3 is made up of 13 amino acids. V lost 4 bases to trimming and J lost 6 bases, with 12 bases between them. Germline loops: CDR1 MDHEN, CDR2 SYDVKM. The CDR3 DNA is TGTGCCAGCAGTTACCACAATGGCCCTGAAGCTTTCTTT. It specifies CASSYHNGPEAFF.

The rearrangement links TRBV9 to TRBJ2-1, with 9 positions matching TRBD1. Germline CDR1 is SGDLS and CDR2 is YYNGEE. CDR3 length: 15 residues. Trimming cost V 2 bases and J 4 bases; bases outside gene matches: 4. The CDR3 region is CASSVDRGDYNEQFF. CDR3 in DNA: TGTGCCAGCAGCGTGGACAGGGGAGATTACAATGAGCAGTTCTTC.

V usage is TRBV11-2 and J usage is TRBJ2-5; perhaps TRBD1 as D (6 bases). The CDR3 consists of 13 residues. In germline, CDR1 is SGHAT, CDR2 FQNNGV. The ends were cut back, 1 base at V and 5 bases at J, with 8 bases in the middle. CDR3 sequence (DNA): TGTGCCAGCAGCTTAGGGACAGTGGAGACCCAGTACTTC. It is translated as CASSLGTVETQYF.

Here the CDR3 DNA reads TGTGCCAGCTCACCAAGTTCCAGGGGCCACACCGGGGAGCTGTTTTTT. Translated, it gives CASSPSSRGHTGELFF. The chain recombines TRBV18 with TRBJ2-2, with a weak D call TRBD1 (6 bases). The CDR3 has 16 residues. V shed 2 bases and J shed 3 bases, with 13 bases lying between them. Germline V gene data show CDR1 as KGHSH and CDR2 as LQKENI.

The V and J genes are TRBV27 and TRBJ2-1; 7 bases map to TRBD2. CDR3 length: 13 amino acids. Trimming cost V 7 bases and J 6 bases; bases outside gene matches: 6. Germline CDR1 reads MNHEY; CDR2 reads SMNVEV (reference sequence). The CDR3 DNA follows: TGTGCCAGCACCCCTGGCGGGGGCAATGAGCAGTTCTTC. It codes for CASTPGGGNEQFF.

This rearrangement joins TRBV6-1 to TRBJ2-1; 7 nucleotides align to TRBD2. V was pared by 3 bases and J by 0 bases, with 5 bases of the junction left unmatched. The CDR3 sequence is 16 residues long. Germline V gene sequence: CDR1 MNHNS, CDR2 SASEGT. The CDR3 sequence: CASSEPGLSSYNEQFF. For the CDR3, the DNA is TGTGCCAGCAGTGAGCCGGGACTAAGCTCCTACAATGAGCAGTTCTTC.

The chain couples TRBV5-4 to TRBJ2-7; the D is unclear. The CDR3 extends over 14 amino acids. Trimming removed 0 bases at V and 0 bases at J, with 7 bases between. Germline values: CDR1 SGHNT, CDR2 YYREEE (reference sequence). For the CDR3, the DNA is TGTGCCAGCAGCTTGGATTGGCGCTCCTACGAGCAGTACTTC. Amino acid sequence: CASSLDWRSYEQYF.

V is TRBV14 and J is TRBJ2-1, with a weak D call TRBD1 (5 bases). V lost 0 bases and J lost 8, with 11 bases in between. There are 14 residues in the CDR3. The V gene's germline CDR1 is SGHDN and CDR2 FVKESK. The CDR3 protein is CASSQDRVGDEQFF. The CDR3 DNA reads as TGTGCCAGCAGCCAAGACCGGGTAGGGGATGAGCAGTTCTTC. Drawing the rest from reference TRBV14 and TRBJ2-1, the complete variable domain is EAGVTQFPSHSVIEKGQTVTLRCDPISGHDNLYWYRRVMGKEIKFLLHFVKESKQDESGMPNNRFLAERTGGTYSTLKVQPAELEDSGVYFCASSQDRVGDEQFFGPGTRLTVL.

This chain uses TRBV19 with TRBJ1-2; the match to TRBD1 covers 8 bases. Germline CDR1 is LNHDA and CDR2 is SQIVND (reference sequence). There are 14 residues in the CDR3. V lost 5 bases and J lost 0; bases outside the gene matches: 2. DNA of the CDR3: TGTGCCAGTAGTTACAGGGGGGCTAACTATGGCTACACCTTC. It is translated as CASSYRGANYGYTF. Looking up the rest from reference TRBV19 and TRBJ1-2 gives the full variable domain: DGGITQSPKYLFRKEGQNVTLSCEQNLNHDAMYWYRQDPGQGLRLIYYSQIVNDFQKGDIAEGYSVSREKKESFPLTVTSAQKNPTAFYLCASSYRGANYGYTFGSGTRLTVV.

J is TRBJ2-7 and V is TRBV5-4, with 8 bases aligning to TRBD2. Trimming at V came to 4 bases and at J to 5 bases, leaving 11 bases not matched to a gene. This CDR3 is 15 amino acids long. Looked up from germline, CDR1 is SGHNT and CDR2 is YYREEE (reference sequence). The CDR3 loop is CASSAPGLDSNEQYF. The CDR3 bases are TGTGCCAGCAGCGCACCGGGACTAGATTCGAACGAGCAGTACTTC. Using reference TRBV5-4 and TRBJ2-7 for the parts outside the CDR3, the full variable domain is ETGVTQSPTHLIKTRGQQVTLRCSSQSGHNTVSWYQQALGQGPQFIFQYYREEENGRGNFPPRFSGLQFPNYSSELNVNALELDDSALYLCASSAPGLDSNEQYFGPGTRLTVT.